The 15 T cell receptor beta chains below all came from one sample that was sequenced in a study of cytomegalovirus exposure and HLA in healthy donors. Primers included in the PCR were 60 Vbeta and 13 Jbeta primers. Sequencing was performed with immunoSEQ multiplex PCR; in TCRdb, only in-frame clones are kept and a portion is missing. The sample includes fewer than 300,000 clones, 86% of them seen just once. The sequenced sample was PBMCs. All receptors derive from a man in his forties in good health and CMV-seropositive.

Worth noting for this clone: This specimen includes other DNA sequences encoding the same CDR3. The V and J genes are TRBV28 and TRBJ1-1; D gene unclear. Germline V lookup: CDR1 MDHEN, CDR2 SYDVKM. CDR3 length: 13 residues. Trimming removed 1 base from V and 1 base from J, with 4 bases in between. CDR3 coding DNA: TGTGCCAGCAGTTTATCGGGGAACACTGAAGCTTTCTTT. Its protein product is CASSLSGNTEAFF. The full variable domain, in which reference TRBV28 and TRBJ1-1 provide the parts outside the CDR3, is DVKVTQSSRYLVKRTGEKVFLECVQDMDHENMFWYRQDPGLGLRLIYFSYDVKMKEKGDIPEGYSVSREKKERFSLILESASTNQTSMYLCASSLSGNTEAFFGQGTRLTVV.

J is TRBJ1-5 and V is TRBV5-5, with D uncertain. The CDR3 covers 13 residues. V was cut by 1 base and J by 6 bases, with 8 bases left in between. Germline-derived CDR1 and CDR2 are SGHKS and YYEKEE (reference sequence). CDR3 residues: CASSLWPIQPQHF. The CDR3 DNA reads TGTGCCAGCAGCTTGTGGCCAATTCAGCCCCAGCATTTT.

This clone was recorded a few times. The CDR3 loop is CASSSSSADTQYF. The CDR3 region has the DNA TGTGCCAGCAGTTCGAGTAGCGCAGATACGCAGTATTTT. J is TRBJ2-3 and V is TRBV27; possibly TRBD2 for D (5 bases). CDR1 and CDR2 (germline): MNHEY, SMNVEV (reference sequence). The CDR3 is 13 residues long. V was pared by 4 bases and J by 4 bases, with 9 bases between.

The rearrangement links TRBV6-6 to TRBJ1-2, with D possibly TRBD1 on 5 matching bases. Germline lookup yields CDR1 MNHNY and CDR2 SVGAGI (reference sequence). This CDR3 comprises 16 residues. The V gene lost 0 bases and the J gene lost 1 base, with 12 bases spanning the gap. CDR3 coding DNA: TGTGCCAGCAGTTACTCTCAGGGATTCGTTAACTATGGCTACACCTTC. Protein sequence: CASSYSQGFVNYGYTF.

This clone was counted only a few times. This chain joins TRBV5-1 and TRBJ1-1; D not certain. Trimming took off 5 bases at V and 0 bases at J, with 8 bases between the two ends. The CDR3 length is 13 residues. Germline lookup yields CDR1 SGHRS and CDR2 YFSETQ. The CDR3 loop reads CASRYSMNTEAFF. As DNA, the CDR3 is TGCGCCAGCAGGTATAGCATGAACACTGAAGCTTTCTTT.

V gene TRBV28 combines with J gene TRBJ2-1, with TRBD2 identical over 8 bases. This CDR3 contains 15 residues. The germline V gene has CDR1 MDHEN and CDR2 SYDVKM. V trimming: 5 bases; J trimming: 2 bases; junction bases outside the gene matches: 5. The chain's CDR3 is CASSPGAGAYNEQFF. The CDR3 region has the DNA TGTGCCAGCAGTCCGGGAGCGGGGGCCTACAATGAGCAGTTCTTC.

The V gene is TRBV13, the J gene TRBJ2-7; 8 bases are shared with TRBD2. The CDR3 covers 14 residues. Trimming cost V 4 bases and J 5 bases; bases outside gene matches: 7. Germline CDR1 PRHDT, CDR2 FYEKMQ (reference sequence). The CDR3 nucleotides read TGTGCCAGCAGCTCCGGGAGGGCCGGGGACGAGCAGTACTTC. Encoded protein: CASSSGRAGDEQYF. The full variable domain, its missing parts supplied by reference TRBV13 and TRBJ2-7, is AAGVIQSPRHLIKEKRETATLKCYPIPRHDTVYWYQQGPGQDPQFLISFYEKMQSDKGSIPDRFSAQQFSDYHSELNMSSLELGDSALYFCASSSGRAGDEQYFGPGTRLTVT.

The chain links TRBV19 to TRBJ2-7, with TRBD1 matching over 9 bases. V lost 1 base to trimming and J lost 0 bases; unmatched junction nucleotides: 13. CDR3 length: 19 amino acids. From germline, CDR1 is LNHDA and CDR2 SQIVND (reference sequence). This CDR3 is CASSIVLLPQGATSYEQYF. The CDR3 bases are TGTGCCAGTAGTATAGTATTACTTCCACAGGGGGCAACCTCCTACGAGCAGTACTTC.

The rearrangement uses TRBV5-4 and TRBJ1-1; 10 nucleotides match TRBD1. The CDR3 extends over 15 amino acids. V trimming: 4 bases; J trimming: 6 bases; junction bases outside the gene matches: 9. Germline loops: CDR1 SGHNT, CDR2 YYREEE (reference sequence). The CDR3 sequence is CASSIPGQGMPEAFF. CDR3 coding DNA: TGTGCCAGCAGCATCCCGGGACAGGGGATGCCTGAAGCTTTCTTT.

This chain connects TRBV27 to TRBJ2-7; D perhaps matches TRBD2 (5 bases). Germline V gene lookup returns CDR1 MNHEY and CDR2 SMNVEV (reference sequence). This CDR3 spans 13 amino acids. V was pared by 8 bases and J by 1 base, with 12 bases between. CDR3 bases: TGTGCCAGCGGTCCAAGCGGATCCTACGAGCAGTACTTC. Its protein is CASGPSGSYEQYF.

V gene TRBV7-3 combines with J gene TRBJ1-1; maybe TRBD1 (6 bases). Germline V gene lookup returns CDR1 SGHTA and CDR2 FQGTGA. CDR3 length: 14 residues. Between the trimmed V and J ends, which lost 5 bases and 3 bases, there was a span of 13 bases. In DNA form, the CDR3 reads TGTGCCAGCAGCGCGGTAGGGGGGGACACTGAAGCTTTCTTT. As protein: CASSAVGGDTEAFF.

V is TRBV4-1 and J is TRBJ2-7; 7 nucleotides line up with TRBD2. V lost 3 bases and J lost 6; bases outside the gene matches: 14. The length of the CDR3 is 16 residues. Germline V gene sequence: CDR1 MGHRA, CDR2 YSYEKL. CDR3 DNA sequence: TGCGCCAGCAGCCACCTGGGGGGAGGGATTGATTCCGAGCAGTACTTC. Its protein product is CASSHLGGGIDSEQYF.

This clone is a singleton in its sample. The J gene is TRBJ2-3, the V gene TRBV11-2, with D possibly being TRBD1 (6 bases). Germline CDR1 and CDR2: SGHAT and FQNNGV. Trimming left V 4 bases short and J 0 bases short, with 8 bases between. CDR3 length: 14 amino acids. This CDR3 is CASSWDISTDTQYF. In DNA, the CDR3 is TGTGCCAGCAGCTGGGACATTAGCACAGATACGCAGTATTTT. Drawing the rest from reference TRBV11-2 and TRBJ2-3, the complete variable domain is EAGVAQSPRYKIIEKRQSVAFWCNPISGHATLYWYQQILGQGPKLLIQFQNNGVVDDSQLPKDRFSAERLKGVDSTLKIQPAKLEDSAVYLCASSWDISTDTQYFGPGTRLTVL.

The rearrangement links TRBV19 to TRBJ1-5; D is perhaps TRBD1 (5 bases). Trimming removed 2 bases from V and 7 bases from J, with 9 bases in between. The CDR3 consists of 13 residues. CDR1 LNHDA and CDR2 SQIVND come from the germline V gene (reference sequence). The CDR3 DNA follows: TGTGCCAGTAGTATATCGGGGGGACAGCCCCAGCATTTT. Protein: CASSISGGQPQHF. The whole variable domain, remainder taken from reference TRBV19 and TRBJ1-5, is DGGITQSPKYLFRKEGQNVTLSCEQNLNHDAMYWYRQDPGQGLRLIYYSQIVNDFQKGDIAEGYSVSREKKESFPLTVTSAQKNPTAFYLCASSISGGQPQHFGDGTRLSIL.

This clone was seen only once. The chain links TRBV7-2 to TRBJ1-1; the D is unclear. The CDR3 has 12 amino acids. The germline V gene encodes CDR1 SGHTA and CDR2 FQGNSA. The V end lost 3 bases, the J end lost 7 bases, and 9 bases lay between the germline ends. As DNA, the CDR3 is TGTGCCAGCAGCTTGACGGGGAGTGAAGCTTTCTTT. Translated, it gives CASSLTGSEAFF.